This TCR beta chain was sequenced for a study of a mutant IDH1 vaccine in newly diagnosed glioma. Study information: The first vaccination came 4-6 weeks after radiotherapy alone, or with temozolomide cycles. Receipt of radiotherapy, temozolomide, or both preceded the study, and most received both.

Whole-study results and caveats: Patients showed vaccine-induced immune responses at a rate of 93.3%.

Time point indicated: week 47, end of study. Topical imiquimod was applied with each vaccine dose, which held 300 ug of mutant IDH1 20-mer peptide. Weeks 1, 3, 5, 7, 11, 15, 19 and 23 were when patients received their eight vaccinations. The CDR3 contains 19 residues. Per germline, CDR1 SGHKS and CDR2 YYEKEE (reference sequence). Trimming cost V 4 bases and J 0 bases; bases outside gene matches: 11. This clone was seen a few times. What it binds is not known. Method: immunoSEQ multiplex PCR; TCRdb's copy keeps in-frame clones and lacks some. The table lists about 56,000 clones, over 70% of them singletons.

This chain connects TRBV5-5 to TRBJ1-6; TRBD1 agrees at 9 bases. Sequences were derived from PBMCs, sampled from a glioma patient whose treatment included an IDH1 peptide vaccine. The sequence came from a man aged 45-60 years with glioma. CDR3 nucleotide sequence: TGTGCCAGCAGCCAGACGGGGACAGGGCCCAGCTCCTATAATTCACCCCTCCACTTT. This codes for CASSQTGTGPSSYNSPLHF.